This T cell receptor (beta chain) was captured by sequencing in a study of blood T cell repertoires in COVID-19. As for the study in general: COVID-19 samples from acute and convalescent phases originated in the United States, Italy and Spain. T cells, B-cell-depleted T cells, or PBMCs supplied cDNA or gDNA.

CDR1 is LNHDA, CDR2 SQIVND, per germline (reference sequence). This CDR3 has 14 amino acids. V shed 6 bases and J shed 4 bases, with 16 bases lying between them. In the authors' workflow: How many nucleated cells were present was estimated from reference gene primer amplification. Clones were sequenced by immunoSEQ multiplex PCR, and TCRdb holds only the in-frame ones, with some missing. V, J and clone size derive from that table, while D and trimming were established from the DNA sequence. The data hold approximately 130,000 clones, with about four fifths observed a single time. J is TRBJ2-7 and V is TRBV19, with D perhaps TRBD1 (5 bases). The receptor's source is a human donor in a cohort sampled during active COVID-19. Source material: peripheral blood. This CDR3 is CASRNPQGLYEQYF. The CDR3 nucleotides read TGTGCCAGTAGGAACCCTCAGGGATTATACGAGCAGTACTTC.